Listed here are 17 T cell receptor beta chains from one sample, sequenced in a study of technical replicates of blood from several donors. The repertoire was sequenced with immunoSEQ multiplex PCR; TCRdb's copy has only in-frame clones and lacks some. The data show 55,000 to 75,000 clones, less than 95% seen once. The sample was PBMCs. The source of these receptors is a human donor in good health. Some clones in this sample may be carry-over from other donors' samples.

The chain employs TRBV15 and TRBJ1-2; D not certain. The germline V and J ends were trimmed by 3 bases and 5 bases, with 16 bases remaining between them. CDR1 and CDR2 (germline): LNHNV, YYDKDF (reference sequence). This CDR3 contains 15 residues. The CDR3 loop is CATSRSVRVSYGYTF. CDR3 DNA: TGTGCCACCAGCAGGTCCGTCCGGGTCTCATATGGCTACACCTTC.

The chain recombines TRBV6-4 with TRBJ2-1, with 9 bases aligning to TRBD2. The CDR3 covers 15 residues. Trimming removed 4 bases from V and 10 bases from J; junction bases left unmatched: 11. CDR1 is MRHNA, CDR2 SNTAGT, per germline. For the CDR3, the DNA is TGTGCCAGCAGTGTGATCGTTAGCGGGAGACACGAGCAGTTCTTC. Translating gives CASSVIVSGRHEQFF.

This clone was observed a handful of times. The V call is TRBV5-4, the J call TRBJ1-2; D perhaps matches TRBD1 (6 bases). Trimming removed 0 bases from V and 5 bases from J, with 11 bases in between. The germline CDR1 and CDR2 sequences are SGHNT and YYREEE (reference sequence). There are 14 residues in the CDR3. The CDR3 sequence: CASSLGWTAYGYTF. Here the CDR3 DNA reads TGTGCCAGCAGCTTGGGTTGGACAGCTTATGGCTACACCTTC.

The CDR3 loop is CASSRGLAGGRDEQFF. The CDR3 nucleotides are TGTGCCAGCAGCCGAGGGCTAGCGGGAGGGCGGGATGAGCAGTTCTTC. The V gene is TRBV11-2, the J gene TRBJ2-1; 12 bases line up with TRBD2. After removal of 5 bases from V and 8 bases from J, the junction contained 10 bases not matched to a gene. The CDR3 covers 16 residues. The V gene's germline CDR1 is SGHAT and CDR2 FQNNGV.

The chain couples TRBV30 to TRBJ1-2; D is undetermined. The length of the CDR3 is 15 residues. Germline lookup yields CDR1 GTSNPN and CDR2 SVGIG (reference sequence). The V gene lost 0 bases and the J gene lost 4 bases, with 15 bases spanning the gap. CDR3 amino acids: CAWSVRSTSVYGYTF. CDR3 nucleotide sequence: TGTGCCTGGAGTGTACGGTCCACCTCTGTCTATGGCTACACCTTC.

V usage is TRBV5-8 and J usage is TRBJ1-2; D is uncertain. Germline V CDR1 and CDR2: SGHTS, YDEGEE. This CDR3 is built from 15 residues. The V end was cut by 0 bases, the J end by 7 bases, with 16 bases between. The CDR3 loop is CASSLGSSRDAGYTF. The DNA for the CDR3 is TGTGCCAGCAGCTTGGGATCGTCCCGCGATGCTGGCTACACCTTC.

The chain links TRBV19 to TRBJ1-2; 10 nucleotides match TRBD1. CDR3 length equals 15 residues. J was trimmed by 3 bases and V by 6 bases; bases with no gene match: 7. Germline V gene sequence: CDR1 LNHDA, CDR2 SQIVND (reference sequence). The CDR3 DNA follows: TGTGCCAGTAGGACCCCGGGACAGGGGTACTATGGCTACACCTTC. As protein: CASRTPGQGYYGYTF.

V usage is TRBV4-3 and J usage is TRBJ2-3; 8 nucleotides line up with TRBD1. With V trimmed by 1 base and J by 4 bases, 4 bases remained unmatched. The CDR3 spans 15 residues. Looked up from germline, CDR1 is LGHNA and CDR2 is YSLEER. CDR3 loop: CASSQGTGSADTQYF. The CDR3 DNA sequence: TGCGCCAGCAGCCAAGGGACAGGGAGTGCAGATACGCAGTATTTT.

The CDR3 is CASSQVSSDYNEQFF. In DNA form, the CDR3 reads TGTGCCAGCAGCCAAGTCTCTAGCGACTACAATGAGCAGTTCTTC. The rearrangement joins TRBV4-2 to TRBJ2-1; possibly TRBD2 for D (6 bases). CDR1 and CDR2 from the germline V gene are LGHNA and YNFKEQ. The CDR3 contains 15 residues. Trimming removed 1 base at V and 3 bases at J, with 10 bases between.

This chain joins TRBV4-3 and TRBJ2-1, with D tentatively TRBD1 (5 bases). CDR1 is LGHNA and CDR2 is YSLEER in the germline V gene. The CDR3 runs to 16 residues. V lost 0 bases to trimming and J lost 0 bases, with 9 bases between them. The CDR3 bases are TGCGCCAGCAGCCAAGATAGGGGTTTCTCCTACAATGAGCAGTTCTTC. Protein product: CASSQDRGFSYNEQFF.

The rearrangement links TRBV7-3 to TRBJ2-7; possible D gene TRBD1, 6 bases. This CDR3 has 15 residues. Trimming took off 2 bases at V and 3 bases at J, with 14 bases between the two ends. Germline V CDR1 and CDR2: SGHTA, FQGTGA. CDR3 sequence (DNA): TGTGCCAGCAGCTTAGGACCGGGACATTTCTACGAGCAGTACTTC. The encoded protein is CASSLGPGHFYEQYF.

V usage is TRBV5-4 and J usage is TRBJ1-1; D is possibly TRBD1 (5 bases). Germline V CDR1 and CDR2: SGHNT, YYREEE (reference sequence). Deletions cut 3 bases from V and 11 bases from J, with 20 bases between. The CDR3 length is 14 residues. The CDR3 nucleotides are TGTGCCAGCAGCTGGGATCGAGGGCGCCGGGGGGCTTTCTTT. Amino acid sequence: CASSWDRGRRGAFF.

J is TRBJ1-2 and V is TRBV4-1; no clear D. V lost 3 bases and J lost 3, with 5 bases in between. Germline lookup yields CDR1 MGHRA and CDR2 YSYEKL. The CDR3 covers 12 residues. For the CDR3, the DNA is TGCGCCAGCAGCCACCGTGACTATGGCTACACCTTC. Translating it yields CASSHRDYGYTF.

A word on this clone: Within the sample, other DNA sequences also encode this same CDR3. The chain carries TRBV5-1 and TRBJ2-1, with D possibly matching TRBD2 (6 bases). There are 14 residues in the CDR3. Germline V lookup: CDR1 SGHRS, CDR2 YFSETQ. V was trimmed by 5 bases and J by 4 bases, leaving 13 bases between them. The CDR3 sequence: CASSLSGGYNEQFF. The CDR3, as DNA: TGCGCCAGCAGTCTTAGCGGCGGATACAATGAGCAGTTCTTC.

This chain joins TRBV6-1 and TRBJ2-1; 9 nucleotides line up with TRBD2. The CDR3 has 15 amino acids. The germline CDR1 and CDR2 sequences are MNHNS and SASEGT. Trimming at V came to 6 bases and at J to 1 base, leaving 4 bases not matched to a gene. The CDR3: CASRDLAGSYNEQFF. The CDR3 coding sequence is TGTGCCAGCAGGGACCTAGCGGGATCCTACAATGAGCAGTTCTTC.

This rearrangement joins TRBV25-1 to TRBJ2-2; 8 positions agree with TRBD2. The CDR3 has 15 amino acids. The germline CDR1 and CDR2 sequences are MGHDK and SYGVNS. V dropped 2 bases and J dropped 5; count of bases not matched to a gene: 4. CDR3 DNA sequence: TGTGCCAGCAGTGAACCGGGAGGGCGAACCGGGGAGCTGTTTTTT. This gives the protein CASSEPGGRTGELFF.

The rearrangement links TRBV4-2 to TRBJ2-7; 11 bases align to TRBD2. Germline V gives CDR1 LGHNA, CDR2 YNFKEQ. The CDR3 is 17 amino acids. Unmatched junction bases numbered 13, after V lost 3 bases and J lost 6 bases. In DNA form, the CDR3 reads TGTGCCAGCAGCCAGGACCAGACTAGCGGGACTCAACGCGAGCAGTACTTC. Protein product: CASSQDQTSGTQREQYF.